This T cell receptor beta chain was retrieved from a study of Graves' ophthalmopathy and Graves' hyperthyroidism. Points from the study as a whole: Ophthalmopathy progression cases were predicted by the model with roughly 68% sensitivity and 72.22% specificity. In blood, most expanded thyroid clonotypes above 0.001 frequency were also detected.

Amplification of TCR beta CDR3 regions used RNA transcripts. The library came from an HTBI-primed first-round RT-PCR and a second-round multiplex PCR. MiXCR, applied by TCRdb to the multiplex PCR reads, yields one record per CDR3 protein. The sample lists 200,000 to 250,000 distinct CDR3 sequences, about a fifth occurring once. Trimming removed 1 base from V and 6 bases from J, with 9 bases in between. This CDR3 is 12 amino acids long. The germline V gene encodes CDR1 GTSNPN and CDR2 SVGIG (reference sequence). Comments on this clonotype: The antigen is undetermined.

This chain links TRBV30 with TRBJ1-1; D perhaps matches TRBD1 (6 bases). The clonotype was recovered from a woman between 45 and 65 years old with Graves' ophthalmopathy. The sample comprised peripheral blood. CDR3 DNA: TGTGCCTGGAGTGGCAGGGGACCTGAAGCTTTCTTT. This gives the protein CAWSGRGPEAFF.